Listed below are T cell receptor beta chains from one sample, sequenced in a study of tumor-infiltrating lymphocytes in primary liver carcinoma. TCRdb recomputed calls from the multiplex PCR reads with MiXCR, one row per CDR3 protein. The sample lists fewer than 75,000 distinct CDR3 sequences, 60% to 85% occurring once. Sample: liver tumor tissue from sampling region 2. These receptors were taken from a man aged 35-49 years with primary liver carcinoma and hepatitis B virus infection. Both conserved end residues are part of each CDR3. Size values are once, few and many counts, or a class for expanded clones, and some rows have none.

J gene,clone size,V gene,CDR3 protein
TRBJ2-3,-,TRBV11-2,CASSRSPRLAGERTDMRYF
TRBJ2-3,-,TRBV29-1,CSVSGTGASDARYF
TRBJ2-7,-,TRBV6-5,CASGYQGGYEQYF
TRBJ2-3,-,TRBV11-2,CASSLHSRSDTQYF
TRBJ2-1,-,TRBV6-2/TRBV6-3,CASFSWTSGNSEQFF
TRBJ2-2,-,TRBV29-1,CSVGTSPANIGELFF
TRBJ2-7,few,TRBV12-3/TRBV12-4,CANSLLGGRGREQYF
TRBJ2-5,once,TRBV29-1,CTVEVPQQESQYF
TRBJ2-1,-,TRBV12-3/TRBV12-4,CASNLSRLAGSIYNEQFF
TRBJ2-1,few,TRBV14,CASSAVAGWVNNEQLF
TRBJ2-2,-,TRBV4-2,CAISTGGYTGELFF
TRBJ1-2,once,TRBV6-2/TRBV6-3,CVSSYPGVGSGGGYTF
TRBJ1-1,once,TRBV12-5,CASCLGQGRVFF
TRBJ2-1,many,TRBV10-3,CAISESAGTGPNEQFF
TRBJ2-7,-,TRBV5-4,CASSSEERVYEQYF
TRBJ1-1,-,TRBV14,CASSQESRDRSEAFF
TRBJ1-1,-,TRBV29-1,CSIGSGWGMNTEASF
TRBJ2-5,-,TRBV5-1,CASGWLETQYF